These 21 T cell receptor beta chains came from one sample sequenced in a study of Ad26.COV2.S vaccination and SARS-CoV-2 variants. Described treatment: around 19 received Ad26.COV2.S at low or high dose, single or two shots; about 5 received placebo; per-sample allocation not given. Collection of the samples took place on day 63 after the first injection of vaccine or placebo. The data were produced by immunoSEQ multiplex PCR, yet TCRdb's version contains in-frame clones alone and is incomplete. The sample has over 300,000 clones, 83% seen once. This sample comprised peripheral blood, obtained in a trial of Ad26.COV2.S vaccine versus placebo. Receptors originate from a person between 18 and 65 years old who received the Ad26.COV2.S COVID-19 vaccine or a placebo.

The rearrangement uses TRBV2 and TRBJ1-2; 7 bases match TRBD1. Germline V gene sequence: CDR1 SNHLY, CDR2 FYNNEI. Germline trimming cut 6 bases from V and 8 bases from J; bases unmatched to any gene: 9. The CDR3 runs 13 residues. This CDR3 is CASRVQTGLGYTF. The DNA of the CDR3 is TGTGCCAGCAGGGTACAGACAGGGTTGGGCTACACCTTC. Supplemented by reference TRBV2 and TRBJ1-2, the full variable domain reads EPEVTQTPSHQVTQMGQEVILRCVPISNHLYFYWYRQILGQKVEFLVSFYNNEISEKSEIFDDQFSVERPDGSNFTLKIRSTKLEDSAMYFCASRVQTGLGYTFGSGTRLTVV.

J is TRBJ2-5 and V is TRBV5-4; TRBD2 aligns across 7 bases. The germline CDR1 and CDR2 sequences are SGHNT and YYREEE (reference sequence). The CDR3 totals 16 residues. With V trimmed by 3 bases and J by 6 bases, 14 bases remained unmatched. The CDR3 sequence is CASSSSASGKIQTQYF. In nucleotides, the CDR3 is TGTGCCAGCAGCTCCTCGGCCAGCGGGAAAATCCAGACCCAGTACTTC.

The gene calls are TRBV3-1 (or the pseudogene TRBV3-2) and TRBJ2-2; no reliable D call. The CDR3 loop spans 10 amino acids. The V and J ends lost 7 bases and 8 bases respectively, with 5 bases between them. Looked up from germline, CDR1 is LGHDT and CDR2 is YNNKEL (reference sequence). CDR3 sequence: CASNRGELFF. The CDR3 DNA follows: TGTGCCAGCAACCGAGGGGAGCTGTTTTTT.

This clone was detected only a few times. The rearrangement uses TRBV6-5 and TRBJ1-4; weak D call: TRBD1 (5 bases). Germline assignment: CDR1 MNHEY and CDR2 SVGAGI. The CDR3 has 13 residues. V was pared by 8 bases and J by 8 bases, with 15 bases between. The CDR3 DNA reads as TGTGCCAGCTGGAAAGGGGTAGGAGAAAAACTGTTTTTT. Protein product: CASWKGVGEKLFF.

V gene TRBV18 combines with J gene TRBJ2-2; the D is unclear. From germline, CDR1 is KGHSH and CDR2 LQKENI. Trimming removed 0 bases at V and 0 bases at J, with 11 bases between. The CDR3 is made up of 17 amino acids. CDR3 DNA: TGTGCCAGCTCACCACCGTACGGAAGCGCGAACACCGGGGAGCTGTTTTTT. As protein: CASSPPYGSANTGELFF.

The chain has TRBV5-1 and TRBJ2-1; no clear D. Germline V lookup: CDR1 SGHRS, CDR2 YFSETQ. This CDR3 region has 15 residues. V lost 5 bases and J lost 0, with 12 bases in between. CDR3 residues: CASSPRLASYNEQFF. As DNA, the CDR3 is TGCGCCAGCAGTCCCCGACTGGCCTCCTACAATGAGCAGTTCTTC.

The chain uses TRBV7-6 and TRBJ2-2; a weak D match, TRBD1 (6 bases). Germline loops: CDR1 SGHVS, CDR2 FNYEAQ. This CDR3 contains 15 residues. V was pared by 4 bases and J by 0 bases, with 9 bases between. The CDR3 loop reads CASSYTGTNTGELFF. In DNA form, the CDR3 reads TGTGCCAGCAGCTACACAGGGACGAACACCGGGGAGCTGTTTTTT.

This chain connects TRBV5-1 to TRBJ1-1; D not certain. The CDR3 sequence is 13 residues long. Germline V lookup: CDR1 SGHRS, CDR2 YFSETQ. Trimming took off 5 bases at V and 1 base at J, with 9 bases between the two ends. In DNA form, the CDR3 reads TGCGCCAGCAGGCGAACACCGAACACTGAAGCTTTCTTT. Translation gives CASRRTPNTEAFF.

In its sample, this clone was seen a few times. The chain uses TRBV5-5 and TRBJ2-3; 8 bases fit TRBD2. V was clipped by 5 bases and J by 5 bases; unmatched bases: 7. Germline loops: CDR1 SGHKS, CDR2 YYEKEE (reference sequence). There are 14 residues in the CDR3. CDR3 in amino acids: CASSGGSGGDTQYF. The CDR3 coding sequence is TGTGCCAGCAGTGGTGGGAGCGGGGGAGATACGCAGTATTTT.

The V and J genes are TRBV27 and TRBJ1-5; TRBD1 aligns across 11 bases. This CDR3 has 18 amino acids. V gave up 6 bases and J gave up 2 bases; unmatched junction bases: 12. CDR1 and CDR2 from the germline V gene are MNHEY and SMNVEV (reference sequence). The CDR3 coding sequence is TGTGCCAGCAGACCTAAAGGGACAGGGGGATATGGCAATCAGCCCCAGCATTTT. Translation gives CASRPKGTGGYGNQPQHF.

This clone has only a few counts. The gene calls are TRBV15 and TRBJ2-7; unclear D gene. Trimming removed 0 bases at V and 0 bases at J, with 6 bases between. Per the germline V gene, CDR1 is LNHNV and CDR2 is YYDKDF (reference sequence). This CDR3 contains 14 residues. DNA of the CDR3: TGTGCCACCAGCAGAGATGTTGCCTCCTACGAGCAGTACTTC. Encoded protein: CATSRDVASYEQYF.

This chain connects TRBV3-1 (or the pseudogene TRBV3-2) to TRBJ2-1; a weak D match, TRBD2 (5 bases). Germline V gene data show CDR1 as LGHDT and CDR2 as YNNKEL (reference sequence). The length of the CDR3 is 15 residues. Between the trimmed V and J ends, which lost 2 bases and 4 bases, there was a span of 12 bases. This chain's CDR3 is CASSQWLAKYNEQFF. Here the CDR3 DNA reads TGTGCCAGCAGCCAATGGTTAGCGAAATACAATGAGCAGTTCTTC.

Worth noting for this clone: The sample has other DNA sequences that encode this CDR3 too. This sequence joins TRBV4-3 and TRBJ1-1; D uncertain. Germline CDR1 and CDR2: LGHNA and YSLEER. V was clipped by 1 base and J by 3 bases, with 9 bases between them. The CDR3 totals 14 residues. CDR3 protein: CASSQVEGDTEAFF. The CDR3 DNA reads TGCGCCAGCAGCCAAGTCGAGGGTGACACTGAAGCTTTCTTT.

The chain carries TRBV4-1 and TRBJ1-2; D gene uncertain. The germline V gene encodes CDR1 MGHRA and CDR2 YSYEKL. The CDR3 has 13 amino acids. Trimming took off 5 bases at V and 7 bases at J, with 14 bases between the two ends. In DNA, the CDR3 is TGCGCCAGCAGCGGGGAGGGTCGGGCTGGCTACACCTTC. It translates to CASSGEGRAGYTF.

The rearrangement uses TRBV18 and TRBJ2-5; maybe TRBD2 (6 bases). The CDR3 contains 15 residues. Trimming left V 3 bases short and J 4 bases short, with 15 bases between. Germline V gene lookup returns CDR1 KGHSH and CDR2 LQKENI. The CDR3, as DNA: TGTGCCAGCTCACCGTCGACTACAGCGGGAGAGACCCAGTACTTC. As protein: CASSPSTTAGETQYF.

This clone was recorded at least ten times. The chain uses TRBV3-1 (or the pseudogene TRBV3-2) and TRBJ2-5, with a tentative D call TRBD2 (7 bases). The CDR3 spans 15 residues. Germline CDR1 reads LGHDT; CDR2 reads YNNKEL (reference sequence). Trimming cost V 11 bases and J 9 bases, with 28 bases left between them. This chain's CDR3 is CARHAGGRGTGSQYF. CDR3 in DNA: TGTGCCCGACATGCCGGGGGGCGGGGCACCGGGTCCCAGTACTTC.

Concerning this clone itself: Other DNA sequences in this specimen translate into the identical CDR3. The J gene is TRBJ1-5, the V gene TRBV6-2 or TRBV6-3; TRBD1 might be the D (5 bases). V gave up 3 bases and J gave up 3 bases, with 9 bases separating them. This CDR3 contains 14 residues. Germline lookup yields CDR1 MNHEY and CDR2 SVGEGT. In nucleotides, the CDR3 is TGTGCCAGCAGTTATCGGGGGTCCAATCAGCCCCAGCATTTT. Residues: CASSYRGSNQPQHF.

This chain joins TRBV6-2 or TRBV6-3 and TRBJ1-2; D not certain. The germline V gene has CDR1 MNHEY and CDR2 SVGEGT. V was trimmed by 2 bases and J by 8 bases, leaving 12 bases between them. CDR3 length equals 13 residues. The CDR3 DNA reads TGTGCCAGCAGTTACCTTCGGGGAGAGGGCTACACCTTC. Translation: CASSYLRGEGYTF.

The J gene is TRBJ1-5, the V gene TRBV11-2; 9 bases are shared with TRBD1. Germline values: CDR1 SGHAT, CDR2 FQNNGV. CDR3 length equals 16 residues. Losses at the gene ends were 0 bases for V and 5 bases for J; bases not matched to a gene: 5. CDR3 DNA sequence: TGTGCCAGCAGCTTAGAAGGGACAGGGCCGGATCAGCCCCAGCATTTT. Amino acid sequence: CASSLEGTGPDQPQHF. Full variable domain (remainder filled in from reference TRBV11-2 and TRBJ1-5): EAGVAQSPRYKIIEKRQSVAFWCNPISGHATLYWYQQILGQGPKLLIQFQNNGVVDDSQLPKDRFSAERLKGVDSTLKIQPAKLEDSAVYLCASSLEGTGPDQPQHFGDGTRLSIL.

V is TRBV19 and J is TRBJ1-1, with TRBD1 matching 8 bases. This CDR3 has 14 amino acids. J was trimmed by 4 bases and V by 7 bases; bases with no gene match: 8. Germline CDR1 and CDR2: LNHDA and SQIVND (reference sequence). The CDR3 DNA sequence: TGTGCCAGTACTCTCGGACAGGGATTCACTGAAGCTTTCTTT. This sequence encodes CASTLGQGFTEAFF.

This chain links TRBV7-9 with TRBJ2-1, with a possible D match to TRBD2 (5 bases). V was trimmed by 2 bases and J by 7 bases, leaving 12 bases between them. CDR1 is SEHNR and CDR2 is FQNEAQ in the germline V gene (reference sequence). This CDR3 is 14 amino acids long. CDR3 amino acids: CASSLRDSGNEQFF. The CDR3 DNA reads TGTGCCAGCAGCTTAAGGGATTCGGGAAATGAGCAGTTCTTC.